This T cell receptor (beta chain) emerged from a study of T cell responses to AZD1222 COVID-19 vaccine. Study results and limitations: Nearly half of spike-specific TCRs reportedly go after variant regions that carry no mutations. CD4 TCRs covered the whole spike, strongest at regions 160-218 and 743-854.

TCRdb keeps only in-frame clones here, not all; method: immunoSEQ multiplex PCR. The sample consists of approximately 57,000 clones, 75% to 90% of them appearing once. Notes on this clone: Its antigen is not identified.

CDR3 length: 15 amino acids. Trimming left V 4 bases short and J 6 bases short, with 18 bases between. Germline values: CDR1 SNHLY, CDR2 FYNNEI. Sample: peripheral blood, taken on day 0 of AZD1222 vaccination. The rearrangement joins TRBV2 to TRBJ1-1; a weak D match, TRBD1 (5 bases). The sequence derives from an adult in good health. CDR3 sequence reads: CASSGPGGGLAEAFF. For the CDR3, the DNA is TGTGCCAGCAGTGGCCCGGGGGGAGGTTTGGCTGAAGCTTTCTTT.